The 7 T cell receptor beta chains below were found in one sample sequenced in a study of T cell responses to AZD1222 COVID-19 vaccine. Sequencing used immunoSEQ multiplex PCR; TCRdb keeps in-frame clones, though not all of them. The table lists around 130,000 clones, just over 85% of them singletons. The sequenced sample was peripheral blood, obtained on day 0 of AZD1222 vaccination. The receptors originated from an adult in good health.

The chain recombines TRBV3-1 (or the pseudogene TRBV3-2) with TRBJ1-2; the D gene is possibly TRBD1 (5 bases). Per the germline V gene, CDR1 is LGHDT and CDR2 is YNNKEL (reference sequence). With 4 bases removed from V and 2 bases from J, the gap between germline ends came to 14 bases. This CDR3 is built from 15 residues. Here the CDR3 reads CASSPGRRGNYGYTF. CDR3 DNA: TGTGCCAGCAGCCCGGGACGGCGGGGGAACTATGGCTACACCTTC.

V usage is TRBV30 and J usage is TRBJ2-7; 7 bases align to TRBD1. Trimming at V came to 7 bases and at J to 7 bases, leaving 7 bases not matched to a gene. Per the germline V gene, CDR1 is GTSNPN and CDR2 is SVGIG (reference sequence). The CDR3 loop spans 11 amino acids. CDR3 in DNA: TGTGCCTCGGACAGGCTGGGGGAGCAGTACTTC. Its protein is CASDRLGEQYF.

This chain uses TRBV2 with TRBJ2-1; TRBD2 aligns across 15 bases. CDR1 and CDR2 (germline): SNHLY, FYNNEI. The CDR3 totals 17 residues. Trimming cost V 4 bases and J 3 bases; bases outside gene matches: 4. The DNA of the CDR3 is TGTGCCAGCAGTGGCGGACTAGCGGGAGGGGTCTACAATGAGCAGTTCTTC. Its protein is CASSGGLAGGVYNEQFF.

The chain carries TRBV19 and TRBJ2-3; 11 nucleotides align to TRBD2. The junction had 3 bases not matched to a gene; V was cut back by 3 bases and J by 4 bases. The germline V gene has CDR1 LNHDA and CDR2 SQIVND (reference sequence). There are 15 residues in the CDR3. The DNA of the CDR3 is TGTGCCAGTAGTATTACTAGCGGGGGTTCAGATACGCAGTATTTT. The encoded protein is CASSITSGGSDTQYF.

J is TRBJ2-6 and V is TRBV7-3; D gene unclear. CDR1 and CDR2 from the germline V gene are SGHTA and FQGTGA. V was shortened by 5 bases and J by 0 bases, with 11 bases between the two germline ends. The CDR3 is 16 residues long. The CDR3 here is CASSQRTSSGANVLTF. CDR3 DNA sequence: TGTGCCAGCAGCCAGAGAACATCCTCTGGGGCCAACGTCCTGACTTTC. Using reference TRBV7-3 and TRBJ2-6 for the parts outside the CDR3, the full variable domain is GAGVSQTPSNKVTEKGKYVELRCDPISGHTALYWYRQSLGQGPEFLIYFQGTGAADDSGLPNDRFFAVRPEGSVSTLKIQRTERGDSAVYLCASSQRTSSGANVLTFGAGSRLTVL.

In DNA form, the CDR3 reads TGTGCCAGCAGCAAAGGGAGGGCCAAAAACATTCAGTACTTC. It yields the protein CASSKGRAKNIQYF. The V gene is TRBV21-1, the J gene TRBJ2-4; the table assigns TRBD2, which was not confirmed against the DNA. TRBV21-1 is a recognized pseudogene. This CDR3 contains 14 residues.

The chain combines TRBV7-2 with TRBJ2-7; 9 nucleotides line up with TRBD1. In germline, CDR1 is SGHTA, CDR2 FQGNSA. The CDR3 has 15 residues. V was clipped by 0 bases and J by 3 bases; unmatched bases: 3. For the CDR3, the DNA is TGTGCCAGCAGCTTAGCGCCGGGACAGGGCTACGAGCAGTACTTC. Its protein product is CASSLAPGQGYEQYF.